This is a list of T cell receptor beta chains from one sample in a study of T cell responses to AZD1222 COVID-19 vaccine. The assay was immunoSEQ multiplex PCR, and TCRdb's table has in-frame clones only and misses some. The sample has approximately 120,000 clones; roughly 88% are singletons. The specimen comprised peripheral blood, sampled 28 days after the second AZD1222 dose. These receptors were taken from an adult who received the AZD1222 COVID-19 vaccine. The conserved cysteine and the conserved F or W are not part of the CDR3 here.

ASGQGTGWRNTEAF,TRBV27
ASSPRGQGTGELF,TRBV18
ASSLGTGEGSYNSPLH,TRBV5-8
ASSRPTSWGPQY,TRBV11-1
ASSPDRGGKKLF,TRBV6-5
ASSGRGEAF,TRBV9
ASSSRGNQPQH,TRBV13
ATSDFEGEGYT,TRBV24-1
ASSYSNVAGELF,TRBV6-5
ASTLKRVGTDTQY,TRBV7-8
ASSYSGGGTEQY,TRBV6-5
ASSLEGGGYNEQF,TRBV5-1
ASSLGVRLAGNNEQF,TRBV5-4
ASNRQPGTISYEQY,TRBV7-8
ASSHRSGANVLT,TRBV7-2
ASSPVRGANYNEQF,TRBV11-2
ASLAGTTGELF,TRBV2
ASSPGTGVFEKLF,TRBV7-9
ASSAPPGLGRSEQY,TRBV2
ASSTGHLYGYT,TRBV10-2
ASNKGAGELF,TRBV5-1
ASSIGTGNTEAF,TRBV4-2
ASSFFALAGIYEQY,TRBV27
ASSVQVDQPQH,TRBV5-1
ASSPLGGFGNTEAF,TRBV6-2/TRBV6-3
ASSPDSLGGNTIY,TRBV18
ASSLAGILSGYEQY,TRBV5-1
ASSLAAGLAGVTRRYEQY,TRBV7-2
ASGLHYEQY,TRBV11-2
ASSPFGTDTQY,TRBV5-1
ASSLVGSSYEQY,TRBV5-1
ASSPSGVQPQH,TRBV18
AWSPGMDSPLH,TRBV30
ASSQAGVETQY,TRBV3-1/TRBV3-2
ASSSRGSGRTGDTQY,TRBV5-4
ASTGEQETQY,TRBV11-3
ASSPGTVIYYGYT,TRBV18
ASSGGTTNTGELF,TRBV2
ASRLGEESQPQH,TRBV19
SGLHNEQF,TRBV29-1
ASTGETEAF,TRBV25-1